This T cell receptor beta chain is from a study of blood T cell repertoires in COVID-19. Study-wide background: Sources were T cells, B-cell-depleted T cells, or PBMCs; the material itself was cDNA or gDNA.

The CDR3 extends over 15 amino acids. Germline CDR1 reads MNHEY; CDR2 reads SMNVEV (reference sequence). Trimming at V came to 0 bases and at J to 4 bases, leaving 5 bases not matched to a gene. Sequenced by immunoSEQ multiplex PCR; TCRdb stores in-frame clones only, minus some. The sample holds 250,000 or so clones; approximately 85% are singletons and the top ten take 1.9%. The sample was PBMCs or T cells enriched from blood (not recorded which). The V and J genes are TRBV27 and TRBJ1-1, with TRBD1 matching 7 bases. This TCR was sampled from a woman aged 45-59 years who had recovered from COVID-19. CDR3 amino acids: CASSLSGTVSTEAFF. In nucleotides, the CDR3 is TGTGCCAGCAGTTTATCCGGGACAGTATCCACTGAAGCTTTCTTT.